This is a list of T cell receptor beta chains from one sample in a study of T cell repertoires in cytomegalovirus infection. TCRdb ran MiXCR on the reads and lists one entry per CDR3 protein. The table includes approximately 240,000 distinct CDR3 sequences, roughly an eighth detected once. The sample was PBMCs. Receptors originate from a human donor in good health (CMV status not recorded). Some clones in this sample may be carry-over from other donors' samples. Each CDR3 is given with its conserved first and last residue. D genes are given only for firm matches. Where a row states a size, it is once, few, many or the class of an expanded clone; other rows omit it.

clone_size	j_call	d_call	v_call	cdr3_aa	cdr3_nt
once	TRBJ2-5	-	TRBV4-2	CASSQDGEEETQYF	TGTGCCAGCAGCCAAGATGGAGAGGAAGAGACCCAGTACTTC
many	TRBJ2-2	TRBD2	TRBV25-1	CASSKTGLSDTGELFF	TGTGCCAGCAGTAAAACGGGACTATCTGACACCGGGGAGCTGTTTTTT
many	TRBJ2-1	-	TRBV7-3	CASSLANSYNEQFF	TGTGCCAGCAGCCTAGCCAACTCCTACAATGAGCAGTTCTTC
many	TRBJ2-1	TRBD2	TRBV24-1	CATSAAGGSYNEQFF	TGTGCCACCAGTGCAGCGGGAGGATCCTACAATGAGCAGTTCTTC
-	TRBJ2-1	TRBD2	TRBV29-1	CSVEGRGSYNEQFF	TGCAGCGTTGAGGGGAGGGGCTCCTACAATGAGCAGTTCTTC
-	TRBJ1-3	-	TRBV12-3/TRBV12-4	CASSLGVSGNTIYF	TGTGCCAGCAGTTTAGGAGTTTCTGGAAACACCATATATTTT
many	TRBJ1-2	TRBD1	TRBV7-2	CASSLQGAGNYGYTF	TGTGCCAGCAGCCTACAGGGGGCTGGTAACTATGGCTACACCTTC
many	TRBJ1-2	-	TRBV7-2	CASSLAPDGYGYTF	TGTGCCAGCAGCTTAGCCCCGGACGGATATGGCTACACCTTC
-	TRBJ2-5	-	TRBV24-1	CATSDWAGTLGTQYF	TGTGCCACCAGTGATTGGGCCGGGACCCTTGGGACCCAGTACTTC
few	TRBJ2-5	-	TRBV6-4	CASSEVGGETQYF	TGTGCCAGCAGTGAGGTCGGGGGAGAGACCCAGTACTTC
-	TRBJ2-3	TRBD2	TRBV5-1	CASSVPGLADTQYF	TGCGCCAGCAGCGTTCCGGGACTAGCAGATACGCAGTATTTT